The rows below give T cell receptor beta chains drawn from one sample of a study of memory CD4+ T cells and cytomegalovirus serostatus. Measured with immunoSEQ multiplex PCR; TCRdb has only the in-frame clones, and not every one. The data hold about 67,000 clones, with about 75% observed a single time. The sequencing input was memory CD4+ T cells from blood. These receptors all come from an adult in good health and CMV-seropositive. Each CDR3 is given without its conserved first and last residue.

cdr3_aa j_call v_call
ASSLPGERGAADTQY TRBJ2-3 TRBV28
ASRESGARGDTQY TRBJ2-3 TRBV5-1
AIRPDDSGNTIY TRBJ1-3 TRBV10-3
ASSMEGGANTGELF TRBJ2-2 TRBV19
ASSQVGGYGEAF TRBJ1-1 TRBV4-1
ASSPSPGTGTEQF TRBJ2-1 TRBV5-1
ASSLGSSNQPQH TRBJ1-5 TRBV5-1
ASSLDPHGTEAF TRBJ1-1 TRBV7-6
ASKRTDSEQY TRBJ2-7 TRBV6-6
AWSVGSGNTIY TRBJ1-3 TRBV30
ASNPWEGGPGDTQY TRBJ2-3 TRBV7-9
SANLETQY TRBJ2-5 TRBV20-1
ASGGSEAF TRBJ1-1 TRBV6-5
ASTPIGRGGRELF TRBJ2-2 TRBV6-5
ASSLQTSSRVNSYEQY TRBJ2-7 TRBV4-1
ASSQWGGRANEQY TRBJ2-7 TRBV7-3
ASSLALVGGASPEAF TRBJ1-1 TRBV7-9
SVAPTGMYETQY TRBJ2-5 TRBV29-1
ASSLGQVLLADTQY TRBJ2-3 TRBV28
ASSSVDGTPPELSYEQY TRBJ2-7 TRBV7-9
ASSQEQGMNTGELF TRBJ2-2 TRBV4-2
ASSYRNEAF TRBJ1-1 TRBV6-1
SVQGERGRYEQY TRBJ2-7 TRBV29-1
ASSYGTSGNNEQF TRBJ2-1 TRBV6-5
AWRGGLASLDEQF TRBJ2-1 TRBV30